These 10 T cell receptor beta chains came from one sample sequenced in a study of blood T cell repertoires in COVID-19. Profiled with immunoSEQ multiplex PCR; TCRdb holds only in-frame clones, not every one. The repertoire consists of under 200,000 clones, with 75% to 90% occurring once and the leading ten covering 6.9%. Sequenced sample: peripheral blood. These receptors all come from a man between 60 and 75 years old with acute or convalescent COVID-19.

This clone was counted once. The rearrangement links TRBV7-3 to TRBJ2-1; D is undetermined. The CDR3 is made up of 15 amino acids. CDR1 is SGHTA and CDR2 is FQGTGA in the germline V gene. V lost 1 base, J lost 0 bases, and 7 bases lay in between. CDR3 coding DNA: TGTGCCAGCAGCTTAAGTCTAGGCTCCTACAATGAGCAGTTCTTC. This encodes CASSLSLGSYNEQFF.

The CDR3 DNA is TGTGCCAGCAGTTACTCCAGGGGTGGAAACACCATATATTTT. Translating gives CASSYSRGGNTIYF. The chain combines TRBV6-5 with TRBJ1-3; possibly TRBD1 for D (6 bases). V shed 0 bases and J shed 3 bases, with 6 bases lying between them. Germline V gives CDR1 MNHEY, CDR2 SVGAGI. The CDR3 is 14 residues long.

This rearrangement joins TRBV6-5 to TRBJ1-1, with a possible D match to TRBD1 (6 bases). Germline V gene sequence: CDR1 MNHEY, CDR2 SVGAGI. This CDR3 is built from 14 residues. The germline V and J ends were trimmed by 7 bases and 0 bases, with 12 bases remaining between them. The CDR3 coding sequence is TGTGCCAGCACCATGGGACACCTGAACACTGAAGCTTTCTTT. Translation: CASTMGHLNTEAFF.

This clone was seen only once. Other DNA sequences in the same sample also yield this CDR3. This chain joins TRBV6-6 and TRBJ1-1; D not certain. V lost 2 bases to trimming and J lost 0 bases, with 7 bases between them. This CDR3 comprises 14 residues. In germline, CDR1 is MNHNY, CDR2 SVGAGI (reference sequence). Written as DNA, the CDR3 is TGTGCCAGCAGTTACCCAGAAATGAACACTGAAGCTTTCTTT. Its translation is CASSYPEMNTEAFF.

The genes are TRBV3-1 (or the pseudogene TRBV3-2) and TRBJ2-7; possibly TRBD2 for D (6 bases). This CDR3 has 14 residues. Trimming removed 0 bases at V and 6 bases at J, with 12 bases between. Germline V gene sequence: CDR1 LGHDT, CDR2 YNNKEL (reference sequence). For the CDR3, the DNA is TGTGCCAGCAGCCAAGACGCTATCGGGGGCGAGCAGTACTTC. Protein sequence: CASSQDAIGGEQYF.

The J gene is TRBJ2-7, the V gene TRBV3-1 (or the pseudogene TRBV3-2); D gene uncertain. This CDR3 region has 12 residues. Looked up from germline, CDR1 is LGHDT and CDR2 is YNNKEL (reference sequence). V was pared by 1 base and J by 4 bases, with 5 bases between. CDR3 sequence (DNA): TGTGCCAGCAGCCAAGTAATTTACGAGCAGTACTTC. As protein: CASSQVIYEQYF.

This sequence joins TRBV30 and TRBJ2-3; possible D gene TRBD1, 6 bases. Germline V CDR1 and CDR2: GTSNPN, SVGIG (reference sequence). With 0 bases removed from V and 3 bases from J, the gap between germline ends came to 7 bases. This CDR3 spans 13 amino acids. DNA of the CDR3: TGTGCCTGGAGTGTAGGGGGTACAGATACGCAGTATTTT. Translating it yields CAWSVGGTDTQYF.

The CDR3 nucleotides are TGCGCCAGCAGCTTGGAGGGATCCCAGGGGGAGCAGTACTTC. Protein sequence: CASSLEGSQGEQYF. The chain combines TRBV5-1 with TRBJ2-7, with TRBD1 as a possible D gene (6 bases). V lost 0 bases and J 7 bases, leaving 14 bases between the germline ends. Germline V gives CDR1 SGHRS, CDR2 YFSETQ. The CDR3 loop spans 14 amino acids.

This clone was seen a few times. This CDR3 is CASSQQGLPNYGYTF. CDR3 nucleotide sequence: TGTGCCAGCAGTCAACAGGGTTTGCCTAACTATGGCTACACCTTC. The chain has TRBV28 and TRBJ1-2; tentatively, D is TRBD1 (6 bases). V gave up 5 bases and J gave up 0 bases, with 13 bases separating them. CDR1 is MDHEN and CDR2 is SYDVKM in the germline V gene. The CDR3 spans 15 residues.

The genes are TRBV29-1 and TRBJ2-1, with 7 bases that match TRBD1. Per the germline V gene, CDR1 is SQVTM and CDR2 is ANQGSEA. The CDR3 runs 13 residues. J gave up 3 bases and V 5 bases, and 4 bases lay outside the gene matches. CDR3 sequence reads: CSVRQGVYNEQFF. CDR3 coding DNA: TGCAGCGTTAGACAGGGCGTCTACAATGAGCAGTTCTTC.